This T cell receptor (beta chain) was retrieved from a study of response to subunit inactivated influenza vaccine. Points from the study as a whole: Authors suggested seasonal influenza vaccinations each recruit few new T cells.

CDR3 size: 15 residues. CDR1 and CDR2 (germline): LNHNV, YYDKDF (reference sequence). V shed 1 base and J shed 3 bases, with 10 bases lying between them. A single record per CDR3 protein comes from TCRdb applying MiXCR to the RT-PCR reads. The sample consists of approximately 490,000 distinct CDR3 sequences, less than 7.5% of them appearing once. In its sample, this clonotype was seen many times. Its antigen is as yet unknown. Material: PBMCs from blood, obtained roughly 24 months after vaccination. The rearrangement joins TRBV15 to TRBJ1-5, with D possibly being TRBD1 (5 bases). The source is a man aged 45 to 70 who received an inactivated influenza vaccine. CDR3 sequence (DNA): TGTGCCACCAGCAGAGTCCAGGGCTACAATCAGCCCCAGCATTTT. Amino acid sequence: CATSRVQGYNQPQHF.